This entry describes one T cell receptor beta chain. Its antigen is still unknown. Base qualities are not recorded, but no much larger clone differs from it by a single base. The time point label, as the study defines it: around 26 weeks on oral tofacitinib. The treatment or condition label on this specimen signifies: oral pan-JAK inhibitor, 5-10 mg twice daily. Lesional scalp punch biopsies and peripheral blood were collected from alopecia areata patients. PBMCs were isolated by density centrifugation and stained for CD3, CD4 and CD8, and CD4+ and CD8+ T cells were sorted on a FACSAria. Receptors were amplified or captured by the immunoSEQ multiplex PCR assay. RNA was extracted from all samples and reverse transcribed into cDNA as template for TCR sequencing. First-strand cDNA was synthesized using SuperScript III with a 2:1 mix of oligo-dT and random hexamers. A synthetic immune receptor repertoire was used to gauge amplification bias, and whatever bias remained was removed computationally. The study's processing was this. Raw reads were preprocessed to remove errors, and CDR3 was defined according to IMGT conventions as the region from the conserved cysteine to phenylalanine. To get clonality, Shannon entropy was normalized by log2 of the number of productive unique TCRs and the result was subtracted from 1. Whether each scalp clone was CD4 or CD8 was inferred by checking scalp TCRbeta sequences against the CD4 and CD8 repertoires from sorted blood. Imported from immuneACCESS, the table was reduced by TCRdb to in-frame sequences with V and J called. These copies leave out some clones; in studies compared against another copy, an unresolved V gene accounts for under half, and the cause of the remainder is not known. V, J and clone size reflect that table, while D and trimming were determined from the DNA. The sample includes over 150,000 clones, with 50% to 65% observed a single time. Together, the top ten hold approximately 14% of the sample.

The data belong to a study of CD8+ T cells in alopecia areata (dated by TCRdb to about 2018). Context from the whole study: The treated patients took part in an open-label pilot trial in which moderate-to-severe alopecia areata was treated with oral tofacitinib at 5 to 10 mg twice daily. Patients received tofacitinib for 6 to 18 months and were then followed off drug for 6 months to check for delayed response and recurrence. The SALT score, which quantifies the percentage of affected scalp surface area, was used to measure disease severity in treated patients. High-throughput TCRbeta sequencing was used to examine T cell clonal expansion in alopecia areata in both the C3H/HeJ mouse model and human patients. On the human side, TCRbeta sequencing was run on scalp tissue and on sorted CD4+ and CD8+ peripheral blood T cells from healthy controls and from alopecia areata patients with either patchy or totalis/universalis disease. Tofacitinib-treated patients had biopsies at baseline and at 4 and 24 weeks of treatment, with a later scalp biopsy in several patients. Scalp clonality was compared among normal scalp (n=4), patchy alopecia areata scalp (n=8), and alopecia totalis/universalis scalp (n=8). The RNA source kit depended on sample type: the PAXgene miRNA kit for fixed scalp, the miRNeasy kit for PBMCs, and the RNeasy kit for mouse skin. immunoSEQ multiplex PCR using 35 Vbeta forward primers and 13 Jbeta reverse primers was used to amplify TCRbeta CDR3 regions. On the study overall, not on this receptor specifically: Because the treated cohort was small and included a single nonresponder, larger studies are needed to assess links between baseline CD8+ expansion and response. During tofacitinib treatment, many expanded lesional clones stuck around in both scalp and blood, and this persistence may partly explain why relapse happens after treatment is stopped. Resident alphabeta T cells in normal human skin are also sequenced, complicating scalp TCR repertoire analysis, unlike mouse skin dominated by gammadelta T cells. Higher clonality and more expanded CD8+ clones were observed in lesional scalp than in normal scalp, particularly in alopecia totalis/universalis, a finding suggestive of antigenic drive. Tofacitinib significantly lowered scalp clonality and the number of expanded CD8+ clones among the top 100 scalp clones. TCR sequences shared between patients were less clear than in mice, possibly partly because of HLA diversity in the patient population.

The trim is 0 bases for V and 3 bases for J, with a gap of 9 bases between the germline ends. The CDR3 sequence holds 15 residues, the cysteine and phenylalanine included. Of all the DNA, just the CDR3 is kept, 45 bases in frame from base 1. Here the sequenced sample was CD4+ T cells sorted from blood, taken at week 24, from a patient treated with tofacitinib. The chain is encoded by TRBV23-1 joined to TRBJ1-5; the D gene is not confidently resolved. TRBV23-1 is an ORF, and what it does is uncertain. The receptor's source is a human donor with alopecia areata. The CDR3 loop reads CASSQSRQNNQPQHF. The nucleotide sequence reads as follows: TGCGCCAGCAGTCAATCACGGCAGAACAATCAGCCCCAGCATTTT.